What follows is one T cell receptor (beta chain) and its context. Its antigen is currently unknown. Study outcomes and limitations: In terms of TCR gene usage, tumor memory CD4+ T cells clustered together with blood and lymph node memory CD4+ cells, as well as with lymph node naive CD4+ cells.

The memory fraction was CD4+CD45RO+CD25- cells. The CDR3 length is 17 residues. The germline V gene encodes CDR1 SGHTA and CDR2 FQGTGA. Trimming at V came to 4 bases and at J to 6 bases, leaving 16 bases not matched to a gene. Constant-region reverse primers amplified full-length variable regions, followed by semi-nested Nested Universal Primer A PCR. TCRdb fed the 5' RACE reads into MiXCR, producing one record per CDR3 protein. This table holds tens of thousands of distinct CDR3 sequences, 25% to 35% found once. The sample was tumor-infiltrating memory CD4+ T cells sorted from the breast tumor. Documented subset: memory CD4+ T cells, CD4+CD45RO+CD25-. This chain uses TRBV7-3 with TRBJ2-3; 7 bases agree with TRBD2. This clonotype was obtained from a female donor with breast cancer. Here the CDR3 reads CASSSSVREPNSDTQYF. The CDR3 coding sequence is TGTGCCAGCAGCTCTTCTGTGCGGGAGCCAAATTCCGATACGCAGTATTTT.